This T cell receptor beta chain was sequenced in a study of blood T cells in healthy people across ages. On this clonotype itself: The antigen is undetermined.

Study-wide results and caveats: Roughly linear age-related decline in beta diversity appeared, significant by age around 42. Estimates drawn from one million T cells were deemed to understate diversity.

A J-beta primer mix and a sample-barcoded 5' primer were used in a second PCR of about 7 to 12 cycles. All cDNA molecules were each tagged by a template-switch adaptor with 12 random nucleotides. TCRdb called the 5' RACE reads again in MiXCR, with one record for every CDR3 protein. This table has about 1.8 million distinct CDR3 sequences, about 50% appearing once. Total RNA extracted from each sample amounted to at least 5 micrograms. The source of this sequence is a woman between 40 and 55 years old in good health. The sequenced material came from blood.

CDR3 region: CASSLGSGLGRTDTQYF. DNA for the CDR3: TGTGCCAGCAGCTTAGGGTCCGGCCTAGGACGCACAGATACGCAGTATTTT. The chain couples TRBV7-8 to TRBJ2-3; D is undetermined. This CDR3 is built from 17 residues. The ends were cut back, 1 base at V and 1 base at J, with 15 bases in the middle. CDR1 is SGHVS and CDR2 is FQNEAQ in the germline V gene.